Described below is a single T cell receptor (beta chain) sequence and its context. CDR3 size: 17 residues. In germline, CDR1 is SGHRS, CDR2 YFSETQ. Trimming cost V 5 bases and J 8 bases; bases outside gene matches: 17. This sample was taken from a study of blood T cell repertoires in COVID-19. Background on the study: COVID-19 samples collected from the United States, Italy and Spain covered acute and convalescent phases. T cells, B-cell-depleted T cells, or PBMCs supplied cDNA or gDNA.

All enrollees were about 18 to 89 years old and from under 25 US areas. In the original processing: For nucleated cells, counts were estimated from reference gene primer amplification. TCRdb keeps only in-frame clones here, not all; method: immunoSEQ multiplex PCR. From that table come the V and J calls and clone size; the DNA was used to work out D and trimming. This sample has approximately 160,000 clones, with around four fifths found just once. This receptor was obtained from a woman aged 45-60 years who had recovered from COVID-19. The sequenced sample was PBMCs or T cells enriched from blood (not recorded which). The chain recombines TRBV5-1 with TRBJ2-3, with TRBD2 identical over 10 bases. The CDR3 sequence: CASSPRSRAGGPSTQYF. The CDR3 region has the DNA TGCGCCAGCAGTCCTCGGTCCAGAGCGGGGGGGCCTAGTACGCAGTATTTT. The variable domain in full, completed from reference TRBV5-1 and TRBJ2-3, reads KAGVTQTPRYLIKTRGQQVTLSCSPISGHRSVSWYQQTPGQGLQFLFEYFSETQRNKGNFPGRFSGRQFSNSRSEMNVSTLELGDSALYLCASSPRSRAGGPSTQYFGPGTRLTVL.